In this sample, the clone carrying this T cell receptor (beta chain) turned up a few times. What it binds is unknown. The data derive from a study of cytomegalovirus exposure and HLA in healthy donors. In germline, CDR1 is SGHDT, CDR2 YYEEEE. V was clipped by 0 bases and J by 7 bases, with 13 bases between them. This CDR3 contains 14 residues. General study findings and limits: The authors later linked a missense DCLRE1C variant to TCR beta V- and J-gene trimming. Likely technical artifact: a cluster of highly shared sequence variants.

In the PCR, 60 Vbeta and 13 Jbeta primers were used. Libraries were prepared by immunoSEQ multiplex PCR; TCRdb keeps only in-frame clonotypes and omits some of them. The sample includes around 180,000 clones, about 73% seen only once; the top ten take around 14%. This chain connects TRBV5-6 to TRBJ1-1; D is unresolved. The sequenced sample was PBMCs. The sequence was collected from a woman between 50 and 59 years old in good health and CMV-seropositive. The CDR3 region has the DNA TGTGCCAGCAGCTTGGGTAGGGAACGGGGTGAAGCTTTCTTT. Translating it yields CASSLGRERGEAFF.